This T cell receptor beta chain is from a study of intratumoral heterogeneity in liver cancer. Method: immunoSEQ multiplex PCR; TCRdb's copy keeps in-frame clones and lacks some. The sample shows 20,000 to 25,000 clones, 73% of them seen only once. Per germline, CDR1 MNHEY and CDR2 SMNVEV (reference sequence). The V and J ends lost 0 bases and 3 bases respectively, with 9 bases between them. The CDR3 has 14 amino acids. The TCR originated in a woman aged 65 to 85 with hepatocellular carcinoma. The sample was tumor-adjacent normal tissue, taken before any cancer treatment. The chain links TRBV27 to TRBJ2-7; D is possibly TRBD1 (6 bases). In nucleotides, the CDR3 is TGTGCCAGCAGTTTATCAGGGGGTAGCTACGAGCAGTACTTC. Translation gives CASSLSGGSYEQYF.